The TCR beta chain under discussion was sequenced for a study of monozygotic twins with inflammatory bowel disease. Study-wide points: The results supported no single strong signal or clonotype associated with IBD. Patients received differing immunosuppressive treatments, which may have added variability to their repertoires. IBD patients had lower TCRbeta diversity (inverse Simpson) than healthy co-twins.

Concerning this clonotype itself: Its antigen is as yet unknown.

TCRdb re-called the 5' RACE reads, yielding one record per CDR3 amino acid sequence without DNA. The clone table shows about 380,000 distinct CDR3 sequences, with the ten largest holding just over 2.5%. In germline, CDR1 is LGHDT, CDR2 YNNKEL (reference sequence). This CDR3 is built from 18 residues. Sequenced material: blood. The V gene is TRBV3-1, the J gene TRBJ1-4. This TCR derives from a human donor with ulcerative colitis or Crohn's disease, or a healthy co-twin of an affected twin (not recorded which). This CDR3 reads CASSQEFESSVGNEKLFF.